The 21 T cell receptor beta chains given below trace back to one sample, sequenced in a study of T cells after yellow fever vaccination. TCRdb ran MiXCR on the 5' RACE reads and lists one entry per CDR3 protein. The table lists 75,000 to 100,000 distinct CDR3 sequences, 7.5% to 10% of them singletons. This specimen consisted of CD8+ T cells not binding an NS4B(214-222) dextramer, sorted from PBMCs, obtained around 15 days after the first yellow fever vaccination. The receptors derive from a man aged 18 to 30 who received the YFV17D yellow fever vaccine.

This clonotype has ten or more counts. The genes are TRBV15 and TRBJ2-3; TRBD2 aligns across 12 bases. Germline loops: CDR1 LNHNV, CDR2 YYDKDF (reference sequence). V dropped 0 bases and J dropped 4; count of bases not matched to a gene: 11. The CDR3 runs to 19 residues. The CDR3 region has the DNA TGTGCCACCAGCAGAGATCGGGCTAGCGGGGGGGCGTTTGCAGATACGCAGTATTTT. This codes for CATSRDRASGGAFADTQYF.

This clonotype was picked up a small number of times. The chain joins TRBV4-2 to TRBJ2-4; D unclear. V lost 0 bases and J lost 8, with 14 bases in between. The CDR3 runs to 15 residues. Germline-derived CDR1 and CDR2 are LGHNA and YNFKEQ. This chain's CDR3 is CASSQEPVEFDIQYF. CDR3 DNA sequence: TGTGCCAGCAGCCAAGAACCGGTTGAGTTTGACATTCAGTACTTC.

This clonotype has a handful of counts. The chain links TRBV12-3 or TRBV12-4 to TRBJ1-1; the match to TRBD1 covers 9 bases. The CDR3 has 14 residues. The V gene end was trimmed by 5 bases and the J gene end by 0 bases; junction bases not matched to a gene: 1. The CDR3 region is CASSRDRVNTEAFF. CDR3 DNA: TGTGCCAGCAGTCGGGACAGGGTGAACACTGAAGCTTTCTTT.

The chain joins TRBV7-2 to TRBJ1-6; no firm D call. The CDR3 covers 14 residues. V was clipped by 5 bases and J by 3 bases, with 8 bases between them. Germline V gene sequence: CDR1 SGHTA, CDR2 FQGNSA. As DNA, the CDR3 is TGTGCCAGCAGCCCCAGATTCTATAATTCACCCCTCCACTTT. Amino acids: CASSPRFYNSPLHF.

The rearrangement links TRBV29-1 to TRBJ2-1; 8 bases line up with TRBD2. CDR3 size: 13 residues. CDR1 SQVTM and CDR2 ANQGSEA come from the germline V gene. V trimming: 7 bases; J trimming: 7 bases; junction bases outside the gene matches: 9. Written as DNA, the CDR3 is TGCAGCGCTGAGCGGGGGCCGGGAAATGAGCAGTTCTTC. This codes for CSAERGPGNEQFF.

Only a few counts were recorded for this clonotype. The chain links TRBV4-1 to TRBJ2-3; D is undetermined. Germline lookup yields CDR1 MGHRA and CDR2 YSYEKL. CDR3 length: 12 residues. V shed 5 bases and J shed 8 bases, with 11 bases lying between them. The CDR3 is CASSDRGITQYF. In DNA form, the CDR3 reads TGCGCCAGCAGCGATAGAGGTATTACGCAGTATTTT.

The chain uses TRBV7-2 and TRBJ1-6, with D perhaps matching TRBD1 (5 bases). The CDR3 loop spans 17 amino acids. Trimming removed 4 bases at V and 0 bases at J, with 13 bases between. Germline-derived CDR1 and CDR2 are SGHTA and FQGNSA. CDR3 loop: CASSSGRPSSYNSPLHF. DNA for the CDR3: TGTGCCAGCAGCTCGGGACGTCCGAGCTCCTATAATTCACCCCTCCACTTT.

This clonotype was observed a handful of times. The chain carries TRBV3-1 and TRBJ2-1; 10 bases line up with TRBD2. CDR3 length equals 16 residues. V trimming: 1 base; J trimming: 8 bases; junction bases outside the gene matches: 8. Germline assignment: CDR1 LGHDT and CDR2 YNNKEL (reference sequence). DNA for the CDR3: TGTGCCAGCAGCCAAGTATGGGCTAGCGGGGGAGATGAGCAGTTCTTC. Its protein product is CASSQVWASGGDEQFF.

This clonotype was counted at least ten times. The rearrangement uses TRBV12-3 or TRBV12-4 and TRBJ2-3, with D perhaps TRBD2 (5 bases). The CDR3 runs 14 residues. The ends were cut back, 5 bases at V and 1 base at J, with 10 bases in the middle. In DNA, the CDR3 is TGTGCCAGCAGTCCCCGGGGTGGCACAGATACGCAGTATTTT. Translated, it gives CASSPRGGTDTQYF.

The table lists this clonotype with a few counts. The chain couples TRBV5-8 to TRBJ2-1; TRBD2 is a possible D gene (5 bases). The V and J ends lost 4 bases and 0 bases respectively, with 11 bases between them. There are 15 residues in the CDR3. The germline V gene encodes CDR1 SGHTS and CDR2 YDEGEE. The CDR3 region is CASSGGSLSYNEQFF. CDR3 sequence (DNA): TGTGCCAGCAGCGGAGGATCGCTCTCCTACAATGAGCAGTTCTTC.

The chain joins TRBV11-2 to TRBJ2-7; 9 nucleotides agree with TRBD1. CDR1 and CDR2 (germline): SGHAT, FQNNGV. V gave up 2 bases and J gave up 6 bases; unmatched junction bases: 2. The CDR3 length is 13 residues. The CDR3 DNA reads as TGTGCCAGCAGCTTATGGGACAGGGCCGAGCAGTACGTC. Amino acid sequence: CASSLWDRAEQYV.

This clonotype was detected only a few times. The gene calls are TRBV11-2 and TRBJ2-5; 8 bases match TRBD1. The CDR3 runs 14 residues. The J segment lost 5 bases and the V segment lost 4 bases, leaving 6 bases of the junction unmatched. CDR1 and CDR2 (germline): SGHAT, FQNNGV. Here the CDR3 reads CASSSTGDDETQYF. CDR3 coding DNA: TGTGCCAGCAGCTCGACAGGGGATGACGAGACCCAGTACTTC.

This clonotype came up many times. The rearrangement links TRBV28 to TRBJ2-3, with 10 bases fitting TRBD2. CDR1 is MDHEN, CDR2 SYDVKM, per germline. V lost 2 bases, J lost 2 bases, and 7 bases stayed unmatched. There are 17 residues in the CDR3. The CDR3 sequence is CASSLQLAGSFTDTQYF. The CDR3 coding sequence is TGTGCCAGCAGTTTACAACTAGCGGGGTCGTTCACAGATACGCAGTATTTT.

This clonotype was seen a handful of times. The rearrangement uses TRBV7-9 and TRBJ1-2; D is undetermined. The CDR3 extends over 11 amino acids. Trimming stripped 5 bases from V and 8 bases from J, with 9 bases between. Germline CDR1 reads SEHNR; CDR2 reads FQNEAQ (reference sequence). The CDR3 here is CASSLDAGYTF. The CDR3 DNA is TGTGCCAGCAGCCTTGATGCGGGCTACACCTTC.

The CDR3 loop is CASSFPGLAGADNEQFF. CDR3 DNA: TGTGCCAGCAGCTTCCCGGGACTAGCGGGGGCAGACAATGAGCAGTTCTTC. The chain carries TRBV7-3 and TRBJ2-1, with 14 bases lining up with TRBD2. CDR1 SGHTA and CDR2 FQGTGA come from the germline V gene. This CDR3 region has 17 residues. Trimming took 3 bases from V and 5 from J; bases not matched to a gene: 6.

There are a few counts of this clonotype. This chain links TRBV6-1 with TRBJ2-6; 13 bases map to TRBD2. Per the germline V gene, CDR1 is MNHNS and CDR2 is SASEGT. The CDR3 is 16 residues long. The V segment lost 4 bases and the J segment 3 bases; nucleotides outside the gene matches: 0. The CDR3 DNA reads TGTGCCAGCAGTGGACTAGCGGGGGGTGGGGCCAACGTCCTGACTTTC. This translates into CASSGLAGGGANVLTF.

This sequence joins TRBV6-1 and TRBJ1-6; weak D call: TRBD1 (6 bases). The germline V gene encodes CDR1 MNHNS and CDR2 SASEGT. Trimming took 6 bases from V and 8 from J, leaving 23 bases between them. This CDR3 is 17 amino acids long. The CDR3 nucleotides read TGTGCCAGCAGCCCACGTTGGCCCAGGGGCCTAGATTCACCCCTCCACTTT. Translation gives CASSPRWPRGLDSPLHF.

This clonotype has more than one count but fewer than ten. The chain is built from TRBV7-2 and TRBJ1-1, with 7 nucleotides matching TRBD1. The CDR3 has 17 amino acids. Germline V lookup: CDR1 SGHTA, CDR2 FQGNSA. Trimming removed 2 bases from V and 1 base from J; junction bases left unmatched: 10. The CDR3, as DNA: TGTGCCAGCAGCTTAAGCGCTGACAGGGAGAGGAACACTGAAGCTTTCTTT. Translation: CASSLSADRERNTEAFF.

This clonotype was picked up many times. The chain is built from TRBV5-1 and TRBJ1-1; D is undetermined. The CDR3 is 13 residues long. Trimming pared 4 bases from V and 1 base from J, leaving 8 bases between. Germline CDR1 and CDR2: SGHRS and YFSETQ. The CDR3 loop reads CASSRVPNTEAFF. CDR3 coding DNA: TGCGCCAGCAGCCGGGTACCGAACACTGAAGCTTTCTTT.

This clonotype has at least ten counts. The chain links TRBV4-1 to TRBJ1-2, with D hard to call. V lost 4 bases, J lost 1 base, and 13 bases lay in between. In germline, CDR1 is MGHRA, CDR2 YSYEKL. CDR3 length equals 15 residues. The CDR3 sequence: CASSPSSGDNYGYTF. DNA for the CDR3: TGCGCCAGCAGCCCGAGCTCTGGGGATAACTATGGCTACACCTTC.

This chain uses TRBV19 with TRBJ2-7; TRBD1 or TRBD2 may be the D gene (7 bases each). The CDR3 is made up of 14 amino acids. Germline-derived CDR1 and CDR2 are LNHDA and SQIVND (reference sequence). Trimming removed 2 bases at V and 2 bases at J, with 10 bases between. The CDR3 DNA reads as TGTGCCAGTAGTATACAGGGGGGGACCTACGAGCAGTACTTC. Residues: CASSIQGGTYEQYF.